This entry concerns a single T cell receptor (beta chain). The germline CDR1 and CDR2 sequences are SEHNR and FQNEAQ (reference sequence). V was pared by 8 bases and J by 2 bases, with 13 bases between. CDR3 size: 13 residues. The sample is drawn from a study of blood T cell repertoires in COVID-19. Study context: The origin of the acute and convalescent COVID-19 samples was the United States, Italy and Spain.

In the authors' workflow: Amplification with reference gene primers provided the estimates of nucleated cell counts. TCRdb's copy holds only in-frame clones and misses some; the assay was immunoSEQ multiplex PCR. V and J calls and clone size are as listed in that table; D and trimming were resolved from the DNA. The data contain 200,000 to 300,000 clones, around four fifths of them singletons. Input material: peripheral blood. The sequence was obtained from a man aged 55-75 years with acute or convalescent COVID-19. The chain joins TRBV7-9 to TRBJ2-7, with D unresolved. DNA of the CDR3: TGTGCCAGCCGAGATATTTTGGCCTACGAGCAGTACTTC. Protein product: CASRDILAYEQYF.